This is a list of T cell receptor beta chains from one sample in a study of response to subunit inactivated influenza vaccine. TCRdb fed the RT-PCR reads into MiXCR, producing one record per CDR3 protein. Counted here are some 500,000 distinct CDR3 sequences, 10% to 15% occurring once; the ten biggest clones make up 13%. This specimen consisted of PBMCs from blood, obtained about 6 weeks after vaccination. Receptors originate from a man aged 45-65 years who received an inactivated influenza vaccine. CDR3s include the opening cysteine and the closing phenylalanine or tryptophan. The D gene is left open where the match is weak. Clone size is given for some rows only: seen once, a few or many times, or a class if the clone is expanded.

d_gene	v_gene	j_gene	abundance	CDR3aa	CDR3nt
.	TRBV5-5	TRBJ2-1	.	CASSLAAGQVYNEQFF	TGTGCCAGCAGCTTGGCTGCAGGCCAAGTCTACAATGAGCAGTTCTTC
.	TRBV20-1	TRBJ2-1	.	CSAISSHNGMQFF	TGCAGTGCCATAAGTTCCCACAACGGGATGCAGTTCTTC
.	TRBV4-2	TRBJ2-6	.	CASSQERISGANVLTF	TGTGCCAGCAGCCAAGAAAGAATCTCTGGGGCCAACGTCCTGACTTTC
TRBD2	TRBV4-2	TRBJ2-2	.	CASSPLGGLAGVAGELFF	TGTGCCAGCAGCCCGCTAGGGGGGCTAGCGGGAGTAGCCGGGGAGCTGTTTTTT
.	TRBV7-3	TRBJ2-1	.	CASSPGGPSALNEQFF	TGTGCCAGCAGCCCAGGAGGGCCCTCGGCACTCAATGAGCAGTTCTTC
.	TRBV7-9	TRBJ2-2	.	CASSLERGPANTGELFF	TGTGCCAGCAGCCTGGAAAGGGGCCCCGCGAACACCGGGGAGCTGTTTTTT
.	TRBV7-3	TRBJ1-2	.	CASSPGTAAGYTF	TGTGCCAGCAGTCCCGGGACGGCGGCGGGCTACACCTTC
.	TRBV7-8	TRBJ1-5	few	CASTRAAERLYSNQPQHF	TGTGCCAGCACCCGCGCGGCAGAAAGGCTTTATAGCAATCAGCCCCAGCATTTT
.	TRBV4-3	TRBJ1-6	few	CASSQEPPSPTGSYNSPLHF	TGCGCCAGCAGCCAAGAGCCACCCAGCCCAACCGGCTCCTATAATTCACCCCTCCACTTT
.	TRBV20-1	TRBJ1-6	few	CSASPGHPPPLHF	TGCAGTGCCTCCCCGGGACATCCCCCACCCCTCCACTTT
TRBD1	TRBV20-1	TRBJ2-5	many	CSAVAGGQETQYF	TGCAGTGCTGTGGCAGGGGGCCAAGAGACCCAGTACTTC
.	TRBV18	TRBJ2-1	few	CASSPGRATNEQFF	TGTGCCAGCTCACCCGGGCGGGCCACCAATGAGCAGTTCTTC
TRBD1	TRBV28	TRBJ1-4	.	CASSLLGQANEKLFF	TGTGCCAGCAGTTTATTGGGACAGGCTAATGAAAAACTGTTTTTT
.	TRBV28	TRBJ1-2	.	CASSFVRHGGTYTF	TGTGCCAGCAGTTTTGTTAGGCACGGGGGTACCTACACCTTC
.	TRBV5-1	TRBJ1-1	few	CASSLDGTAMNTEAFF	TGCGCCAGCAGCTTAGACGGGACCGCAATGAACACTGAAGCTTTCTTT
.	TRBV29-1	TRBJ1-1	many	CSVEYRAEAFF	TGCAGCGTTGAGTACAGGGCCGAAGCTTTCTTT
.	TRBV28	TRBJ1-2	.	CASRDDGEGLYGYTF	TGTGCCAGCAGGGATGACGGAGAGGGCCTCTATGGCTACACCTTC
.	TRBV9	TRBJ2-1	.	CASSVYNSYNEQFF	TGTGCCAGCAGCGTATACAACTCCTACAATGAGCAGTTCTTC
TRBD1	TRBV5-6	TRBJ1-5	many	CASSLGTGGGQPQHF	TGTGCCAGCAGCTTGGGAACAGGGGGAGGACAGCCCCAGCATTTT
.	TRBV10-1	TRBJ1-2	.	CASSESTQVGYGYTF	TGCGCCAGCAGTGAGTCAACACAGGTCGGCTATGGCTACACCTTC
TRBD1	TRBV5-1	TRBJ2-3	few	CASSLPGQGADTQYF	TGCGCCAGCAGCCTACCGGGACAGGGGGCAGATACGCAGTATTTT
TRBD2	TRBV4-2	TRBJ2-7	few	CASSQDKLAGFYEQYF	TGTGCCAGCAGCCAAGATAAGCTAGCGGGATTCTACGAGCAGTACTTC
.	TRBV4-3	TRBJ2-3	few	CASSPGLGRDVGQYF	TGCGCCAGCAGCCCAGGGTTAGGCCGCGACGTGGGGCAGTATTTT
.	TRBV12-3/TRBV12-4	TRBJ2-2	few	CASPNGGGATGELFF	TGTGCCAGCCCAAACGGTGGGGGGGCCACCGGGGAGCTGTTTTTT
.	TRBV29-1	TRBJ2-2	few	CSGGLRGGELFF	TGCAGCGGGGGTCTGCGTGGAGGGGAGCTGTTTTTT
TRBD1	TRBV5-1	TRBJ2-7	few	CASSLVAGGNHEQYF	TGCGCCAGCAGCTTGGTGGCAGGGGGTAATCACGAGCAGTACTTC
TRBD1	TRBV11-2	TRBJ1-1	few	CASRGQGNTEAFF	TGTGCCAGCAGGGGACAGGGTAACACTGAAGCTTTCTTT
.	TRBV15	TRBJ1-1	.	CATHPGGPEAFF	TGTGCCACCCACCCGGGGGGCCCTGAAGCTTTCTTT
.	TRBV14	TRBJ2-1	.	CASSQDDGSGFHNEQFF	TGTGCCAGCAGCCAAGACGATGGATCAGGGTTCCACAATGAGCAGTTCTTC
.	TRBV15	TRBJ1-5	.	CATSRDPNQPQHF	TGTGCCACCAGCAGAGATCCCAATCAGCCCCAGCATTTT
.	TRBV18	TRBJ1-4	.	CASSPAGFGTNEKLFF	TGTGCCAGCTCACCAGCCGGATTTGGGACTAATGAAAAACTGTTTTTT
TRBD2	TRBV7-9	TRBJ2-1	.	CASSLGAGARYNEQFF	TGTGCCAGCAGCTTGGGTGCGGGAGCAAGGTACAATGAGCAGTTCTTC
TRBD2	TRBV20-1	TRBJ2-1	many	CSASDGTSGIYNEQFF	TGCAGTGCTAGTGACGGGACTAGCGGTATCTACAATGAGCAGTTCTTC
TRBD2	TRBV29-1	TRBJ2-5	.	CSVGTSRETQYF	TGCAGCGTTGGGACTAGCAGAGAGACCCAGTACTTC
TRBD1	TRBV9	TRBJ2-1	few	CASSASGTGSYNEQFF	TGTGCCAGCAGCGCGTCCGGGACAGGGTCCTACAATGAGCAGTTCTTC
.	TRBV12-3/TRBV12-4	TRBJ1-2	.	CASSSLQGYTF	TGTGCCAGCAGTTCACTGCAGGGCTACACCTTC